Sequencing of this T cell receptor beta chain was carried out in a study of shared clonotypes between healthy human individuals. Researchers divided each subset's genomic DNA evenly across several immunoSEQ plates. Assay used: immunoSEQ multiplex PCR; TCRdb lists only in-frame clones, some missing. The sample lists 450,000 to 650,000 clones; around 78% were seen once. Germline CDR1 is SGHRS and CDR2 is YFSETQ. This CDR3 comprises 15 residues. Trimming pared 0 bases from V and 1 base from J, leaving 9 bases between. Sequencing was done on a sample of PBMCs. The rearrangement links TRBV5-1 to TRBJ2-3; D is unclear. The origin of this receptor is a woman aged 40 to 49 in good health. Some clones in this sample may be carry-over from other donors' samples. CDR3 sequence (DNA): TGCGCCAGCAGCTTGGGCGCGGCAGGCACAGATACGCAGTATTTT. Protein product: CASSLGAAGTDTQYF.